A single sample is the source of the 7 T cell receptor beta chains below, sequenced in a study of T cells in localized non-small cell lung cancer. Some clones are missing from TCRdb's copy, which holds only in-frame ones; the method was immunoSEQ multiplex PCR. The top ten hold approximately 15% of the sample, which has tens of thousands of clones, 70% to 90% seen once. The sequences come from peripheral blood, collected before any cancer treatment. The source of these receptors is a female donor of 60 years or more with stage I lung adenocarcinoma.

This clone was observed once. The chain joins TRBV6-6 to TRBJ1-1, with 9 nucleotides matching TRBD1. CDR1 is MNHNY and CDR2 is SVGAGI in the germline V gene (reference sequence). The CDR3 consists of 13 residues. The junction had 7 bases not matched to a gene; V was cut back by 7 bases and J by 7 bases. In nucleotides, the CDR3 is TGTGCCAGCATCGGACAGGGGAGCCGTGAAGCTTTCTTT. Translation: CASIGQGSREAFF.

The genes are TRBV6-1 and TRBJ1-4; 9 bases are a match to TRBD1. J lost 0 bases, V lost 1 base, and 0 bases had no gene match. CDR1 MNHNS and CDR2 SASEGT come from the germline V gene. The CDR3 covers 16 residues. CDR3 in amino acids: CASSEGQGATNEKLFF. The CDR3 DNA reads TGTGCCAGCAGTGAAGGACAGGGGGCAACTAATGAAAAACTGTTTTTT.

The V gene is TRBV20-1, the J gene TRBJ1-1; D remains ambiguous. CDR3 length: 10 residues. V dropped 6 bases and J dropped 12 bases, with 14 bases sitting between them. Germline V gene data show CDR1 as DFQATT and CDR2 as SNEGSKA (reference sequence). CDR3 residues: CSAREIETFF. Here the CDR3 DNA reads TGCAGTGCAAGGGAAATTGAGACTTTCTTT.

The rearrangement links TRBV6-1 to TRBJ1-2, with D hard to call. The germline CDR1 and CDR2 sequences are MNHNS and SASEGT. V lost 7 bases, J lost 4 bases, and 19 bases lay in between. The length of the CDR3 is 15 residues. This CDR3 reads CASKGNYGEVYGYTF. Written as DNA, the CDR3 is TGTGCCAGCAAGGGTAATTACGGGGAAGTCTATGGCTACACCTTC.

The chain is built from TRBV7-9 and TRBJ2-6; D gene uncertain. The CDR3 sequence is 15 residues long. V was pared by 0 bases and J by 0 bases, with 3 bases between. Germline assignment: CDR1 SEHNR and CDR2 FQNEAQ (reference sequence). The CDR3 DNA is TGTGCCAGCAGCTTAGCAGTCTCTGGGGCCAACGTCCTGACTTTC. This gives the protein CASSLAVSGANVLTF.

The rearrangement joins TRBV13 to TRBJ1-2; 10 nucleotides align to TRBD1. Losses at the gene ends were 3 bases for V and 6 bases for J; bases not matched to a gene: 7. The germline CDR1 and CDR2 sequences are PRHDT and FYEKMQ (reference sequence). The CDR3 has 15 amino acids. The DNA for the CDR3 is TGTGCCAGCAGCTTCTACAGACAGGGGGCCGATGGCTACACCTTC. Protein product: CASSFYRQGADGYTF.

The V and J genes are TRBV6-1 and TRBJ1-1; no clear D gene. V gave up 6 bases and J gave up 1 base, with 15 bases separating them. Germline CDR1 reads MNHNS; CDR2 reads SASEGT. The CDR3 length is 15 residues. CDR3 residues: CASSQLSSGNTEAFF. The CDR3 DNA sequence: TGTGCCAGCAGCCAGTTGTCTAGCGGGAACACTGAAGCTTTCTTT.